This is a list of T cell receptor beta chains from one sample in a study of shared clonotypes between healthy human individuals. Using immunoSEQ multiplex PCR, the repertoire was profiled, and TCRdb retains in-frame clones only, with some absent. This sample yields 98,000 or so clones, of which 55% to 70% are seen a single time; roughly a quarter belongs to the top ten. Specimen: memory CD8+ T cells sorted from blood. These receptor sequences come from a woman aged 25 to 39 in good health. The CDR3 runs from the conserved cysteine through the conserved F or W. The D gene is left open where the match is weak. The size entry is marked missing in some rows and otherwise reads once, few, many or a size class.

.	.	TRBV7-9	TRBJ2-1	CASSLMGGTVGGEQFF	TGTGCCAGCAGCTTAATGGGCGGGACGGTCGGCGGGGAGCAGTTCTTC
TRBD1	.	TRBV7-9	TRBJ2-7	CASSSNDRGWYEQYF	TGTGCCAGCAGCTCTAATGACAGGGGTTGGTACGAGCAGTACTTC
TRBD2	.	TRBV13	TRBJ2-5	CASSPPIAGGLQETQYF	TGTGCCAGCAGCCCTCCTATAGCGGGAGGTCTCCAAGAGACCCAGTACTTC
.	.	TRBV6-1	TRBJ1-3	CASSEVAGSGNTIYF	TGTGCCAGCAGTGAAGTGGCCGGTTCTGGAAACACCATATATTTT
.	many	TRBV6-4	TRBJ2-1	CASSEKPTDYNEQFF	TGTGCCAGCAGTGAGAAACCGACTGACTACAATGAGCAGTTCTTC
TRBD1	.	TRBV7-2	TRBJ2-7	CASSRTGGAYVEQYF	TGTGCCAGCAGCCGGACAGGGGGCGCTTATGTCGAGCAGTACTTC
TRBD2	many	TRBV19	TRBJ2-7	CASSIRGLAGAEQYF	TGTGCCAGTAGTATCAGGGGACTAGCGGGAGCTGAGCAGTACTTC
TRBD2	once	TRBV27	TRBJ2-5	CASSLGTSGQETQYF	TGTGCCAGCAGCCTGGGGACTAGCGGACAAGAGACCCAGTACTTC
.	many	TRBV4-2	TRBJ2-1	CASSQDTGEVNEQFF	TGTGCCAGCAGCCAAGATACGGGAGAGGTGAATGAGCAGTTCTTC
.	.	TRBV19	TRBJ1-2	CASSTHVGQGTYGYTF	TGTGCCAGTAGCACCCACGTGGGGCAGGGGACCTATGGCTACACCTTC